Sequencing of this T cell receptor (beta chain) was carried out in a study of OX40 agonist ivuxolimab in advanced cancers. Per germline, CDR1 LNHNV and CDR2 YYDKDF (reference sequence). The CDR3 runs 14 residues. Between the trimmed V and J ends, which lost 0 bases and 5 bases, there was a span of 10 bases. TCRdb's table, derived via immunoSEQ multiplex PCR, lists solely in-frame clones and lacks some. The sample consists of about 32,000 clones, approximately 84% of them appearing once. A remark on this clone: The target antigen is unknown.

Blood was sampled at baseline, cycle 4 day 1, and cycle 7 day 1. Overall study results and limits: Clonal expansion from baseline to week 6 occurred in both CD4+ and CD8+ T cells.

Sequencing used CD4+ or CD8+ T cells sorted from blood, obtained in a trial of the OX40 agonist ivuxolimab. The sequence came from an adult with an advanced solid tumor such as melanoma, head and neck, liver or kidney cancer. J is TRBJ1-1 and V is TRBV15; D is uncertain. Here the CDR3 reads CATSRERPLTEAFF. The CDR3 nucleotides read TGTGCCACCAGCAGAGAACGGCCGCTAACTGAAGCTTTCTTT.